The 19 T cell receptor beta chains presented below share a single source sample, sequenced in a study of T cell changes during pregnancy in multiple sclerosis. Profiled with immunoSEQ multiplex PCR; TCRdb holds only in-frame clones, not every one. The sample yields about 20,000 clones, approximately 91% seen once. The sample was CD8+ T cells from peripheral blood mononuclear cells, taken after pregnancy. The receptor source for this set is a female donor in good health, enrolled as a control in a pregnancy study.

The chain recombines TRBV30 with TRBJ2-5, with a tentative D call TRBD2 (6 bases). Germline V gene sequence: CDR1 GTSNPN, CDR2 SVGIG (reference sequence). The CDR3 spans 14 residues. V was clipped by 2 bases and J by 0 bases, with 10 bases between them. The CDR3 spells CAWSPRDYQETQYF. CDR3 nucleotides: TGTGCCTGGAGTCCCCGGGACTACCAAGAGACCCAGTACTTC.

The chain links TRBV13 to TRBJ2-1; a possible D gene is TRBD2 (5 bases). Germline lookup yields CDR1 PRHDT and CDR2 FYEKMQ (reference sequence). This CDR3 is 16 amino acids long. Trimming cost V 2 bases and J 6 bases, with 17 bases left between them. The CDR3 sequence: CASSLNDRRTGNEQFF. The CDR3 DNA sequence: TGTGCCAGCAGCTTAAACGACCGAAGGACTGGCAATGAGCAGTTCTTC.

A single count supports this clone. The gene calls are TRBV27 and TRBJ2-7; tentatively, D is TRBD1 (6 bases). Germline V gene lookup returns CDR1 MNHEY and CDR2 SMNVEV (reference sequence). This CDR3 has 13 amino acids. V gave up 2 bases and J gave up 2 bases, with 7 bases separating them. CDR3 in DNA: TGTGCCAGCAGTTTAGCAGGGGCCTACGAGCAGTACTTC. Encoded protein: CASSLAGAYEQYF.

This sequence joins TRBV4-2 and TRBJ1-2; D ambiguous. Germline V gene sequence: CDR1 LGHNA, CDR2 YNFKEQ. The CDR3 spans 17 residues. The ends were cut back, 0 bases at V and 0 bases at J, with 14 bases in the middle. In nucleotides, the CDR3 is TGTGCCAGCAGCCAAGAGTCCACCGATCTAGCTAACTATGGCTACACCTTC. Encoded protein: CASSQESTDLANYGYTF.

By proportion, this clone is medium-sized. The chain uses TRBV5-1 and TRBJ2-1; D might be TRBD2 (5 bases). The germline V gene has CDR1 SGHRS and CDR2 YFSETQ. The CDR3 consists of 16 residues. With 0 bases removed from V and 12 bases from J, the gap between germline ends came to 22 bases. The CDR3 sequence: CASSLASDTASEVQFF. In DNA, the CDR3 is TGCGCCAGCAGCTTGGCCAGCGACACGGCGTCGGAGGTGCAGTTCTTC.

This chain uses TRBV6-4 with TRBJ2-3, with D perhaps TRBD2 (7 bases). The V gene's germline CDR1 is MRHNA and CDR2 SNTAGT. V gave up 4 bases and J gave up 2 bases, with 16 bases separating them. This CDR3 comprises 16 residues. The CDR3: CASSARSGTPTDTQYF. Written as DNA, the CDR3 is TGTGCCAGCAGTGCGAGAAGCGGGACACCCACAGATACGCAGTATTTT.

The genes are TRBV4-1 and TRBJ1-5; D remains ambiguous. This CDR3 has 15 amino acids. CDR1 MGHRA and CDR2 YSYEKL come from the germline V gene. V lost 2 bases and J lost 0, with 8 bases in between. CDR3: CASSQWHYSNQPQHF. The CDR3 DNA reads TGCGCCAGCAGCCAATGGCATTATAGCAATCAGCCCCAGCATTTT.

This chain connects TRBV19 to TRBJ1-1; 8 bases match TRBD1. There are 15 residues in the CDR3. Looked up from germline, CDR1 is LNHDA and CDR2 is SQIVND (reference sequence). V trimming: 0 bases; J trimming: 7 bases; junction bases outside the gene matches: 7. The CDR3 nucleotides read TGTGCCAGTAGTATAGATCTGGGGGGACAGGATGAAGCTTTCTTT. This encodes CASSIDLGGQDEAFF.

CDR3 DNA sequence: TGTGCCAGTAGTAAGGGGGAAGAAGTCTATGGCTACACCTTC. Protein product: CASSKGEEVYGYTF. V is TRBV19 and J is TRBJ1-2; a possible D gene is TRBD1 (6 bases). The CDR3 runs 14 residues. Germline assignment: CDR1 LNHDA and CDR2 SQIVND (reference sequence). V lost 4 bases and J lost 4, with 13 bases in between.

The chain uses TRBV4-3 and TRBJ1-1; weak D call: TRBD1 (6 bases). The CDR3 length is 16 residues. Germline-derived CDR1 and CDR2 are LGHNA and YSLEER. V gave up 0 bases and J gave up 5 bases, with 16 bases separating them. The CDR3 sequence is CASSQDGSGAGTEAFF. CDR3 DNA sequence: TGCGCCAGCAGCCAAGACGGATCAGGGGCTGGAACTGAAGCTTTCTTT.

The chain links TRBV21-1 to TRBJ1-1. TRBV21-1 is a pseudogene locus. This CDR3 comprises 15 residues. The DNA for the CDR3 is TGTGCCAGCAGCAAGAGGAGCCTCCGAGGGACTGAAGCTTTCTTT. It is translated as CASSKRSLRGTEAFF.

The CDR3 protein is CAWSGRTSESYEQYF. The CDR3, as DNA: TGTGCCTGGAGTGGACGTACTAGCGAGTCCTACGAGCAGTACTTC. The chain links TRBV30 to TRBJ2-7, with 7 nucleotides matching TRBD2. After removal of 1 base from V and 1 base from J, the junction contained 7 bases not matched to a gene. The CDR3 runs 15 residues. The germline V gene encodes CDR1 GTSNPN and CDR2 SVGIG (reference sequence). Drawing the rest from reference TRBV30 and TRBJ2-7, the complete variable domain is SQTIHQWPATLVQPVGSPLSLECTVEGTSNPNLYWYRQAAGRGLQLLFYSVGIGQISSEVPQNLSASRPQDRQFILSSKKLLLSDSGFYLCAWSGRTSESYEQYFGPGTRLTVT.

V and J are TRBV25-1 and TRBJ1-2, with 7 bases matching TRBD1. The CDR3 is 13 residues long. Germline assignment: CDR1 MGHDK and CDR2 SYGVNS. The V gene end was trimmed by 6 bases and the J gene end by 8 bases; junction bases not matched to a gene: 9. The CDR3 nucleotides read TGTGCCAGCAGCTTCGACAGGGTCGGAGGCTACACCTTC. Its protein product is CASSFDRVGGYTF.

The chain is built from TRBV19 and TRBJ2-5, with 10 positions matching TRBD2. Unmatched junction bases numbered 11, after V lost 5 bases and J lost 5 bases. CDR3 length: 16 amino acids. Germline CDR1 and CDR2: LNHDA and SQIVND (reference sequence). CDR3: CASSERLAGVGETQYF. Written as DNA, the CDR3 is TGTGCCAGTAGTGAGAGACTAGCGGGTGTAGGGGAGACCCAGTACTTC.

V and J are TRBV27 and TRBJ2-1; 8 positions match TRBD2. The CDR3 consists of 15 residues. Germline CDR1 and CDR2: MNHEY and SMNVEV (reference sequence). J was trimmed by 8 bases and V by 2 bases; bases with no gene match: 8. CDR3 bases: TGTGCCAGCAGTTTAGGACGGGGGGGCCGGGATGAGCAGTTCTTC. Its translation: CASSLGRGGRDEQFF.

This chain connects TRBV12-5 to TRBJ2-3; maybe TRBD2 (7 bases). CDR3 length equals 15 residues. Trimming pared 6 bases from V and 1 base from J, leaving 14 bases between. Germline CDR1 and CDR2: LGHNT and FRNRAP. The CDR3 nucleotides read TGTGCTAGTGGAGGGGGAGGGGCGGGCACAGATACGCAGTATTTT. Protein sequence: CASGGGGAGTDTQYF.

The CDR3 loop is CASSEDRGYQPQHF. CDR3 nucleotides: TGTGCCAGCAGCGAGGACAGGGGGTATCAGCCCCAGCATTTT. The V and J genes are TRBV6-5 and TRBJ1-5; 10 bases are a match to TRBD1. CDR1 is MNHEY and CDR2 is SVGAGI in the germline V gene. This CDR3 is built from 14 residues. V shed 6 bases and J 5 bases; nucleotides not matched to a gene: 4.

This clone was counted a few times. The chain links TRBV5-1 to TRBJ1-6; TRBD1 matches at 8 bases. Germline CDR1 and CDR2: SGHRS and YFSETQ. With 4 bases clipped from V and 7 bases from J, the junction kept 4 bases outside the gene matches. This CDR3 has 14 amino acids. For the CDR3, the DNA is TGCGCCAGCAGCCCGGACAGGGAAAATTCACCCCTCCACTTT. Translating it yields CASSPDRENSPLHF.

The table lists this clone with a count of one. The chain carries TRBV27 and TRBJ1-5; 9 nucleotides line up with TRBD1. Germline CDR1 MNHEY, CDR2 SMNVEV (reference sequence). V trimming: 0 bases; J trimming: 6 bases; junction bases outside the gene matches: 3. The CDR3 contains 15 residues. The CDR3 spells CASSLSQGASQPQHF. CDR3 in DNA: TGTGCCAGCAGTTTATCACAGGGGGCGAGTCAGCCCCAGCATTTT.